This T cell receptor (beta chain) comes out of a study of low-dose radiotherapy and immunotherapy resistance in tumors. Study-wide background: The fractionation for Cohort 1 was 0.5 Gy per fraction every 2 weeks, totaling 6.5 Gy.

This clonotype showed up just a few times. TRAV- and TRBV-specific primers were used for first-strand cDNA, which covered alpha and beta chains. TCRs were put through approximately 20 PCR cycles of amplification with Phusion. A constant-region primer and the V-primer adapter served as the primer pair. TCRdb re-derived calls from the reads in MiXCR, one entry per CDR3 protein. The data hold more than 50,000 distinct CDR3 sequences, with 20% to 25% observed a single time. The time point was: before trial treatment. Germline CDR1 and CDR2: DFQATT and SNEGSKA (reference sequence). V gave up 0 bases and J gave up 3 bases; unmatched junction bases: 8. The CDR3 runs 16 residues.

This chain uses TRBV20-1 with TRBJ2-3; TRBD2 matches at 8 bases. This TCR derives from a male donor with prostate cancer. The starting material was PBMCs, obtained before treatment. Written as DNA, the CDR3 is TGCAGTGCTAGAGATCGCGTCGGGGGGGGGACAGATACGCAGTATTTT. The encoded protein is CSARDRVGGGTDTQYF.